These T cell receptor beta chains were read from a single sample in a study of blood T cell repertoires in COVID-19. Clones were read by immunoSEQ multiplex PCR, and TCRdb kept only the in-frame ones, dropping some. The data show over 200,000 clones, around 84% seen once. The specimen was peripheral blood. The receptors were gathered from a woman older than 75 with active or convalescent COVID-19. Both conserved end residues are part of each CDR3. The D gene is left open where the match is weak. The listing skips clone size in some rows; elsewhere it reads once, few, many or a size class.

D,V,size,J,DNA,CDR3
TRBD1,TRBV3-1/TRBV3-2,-,TRBJ1-2,TGTGCCAGCAGCTCCGTCCCGGGACAGGGGCCCCGCGCCCGGAGCGGCTACACCTTC,CASSSVPGQGPRARSGYTF
-,TRBV11-2,-,TRBJ2-1,TGTGCCAGCAGCTTGGGAGACCTCCAGTTCTTC,CASSLGDLQFF
-,TRBV15,few,TRBJ1-6,TGTGCCACCAGCGACAGTTATTCACCCCTCCACTTT,CATSDSYSPLHF
-,TRBV18,-,TRBJ1-2,TGTGCCAGCTCACCACAGGGGCGGGGTGGCTACACCTTC,CASSPQGRGGYTF
-,TRBV7-3,-,TRBJ2-7,TGTGCCAGCAGCCCAACAGGGAGGGGAACCTACGAGCAGTACTTC,CASSPTGRGTYEQYF
TRBD2,TRBV10-3,-,TRBJ2-1,TGTGCCATCAGTCCGGGACTAGCGGAAAATGAGCAGTTCTTC,CAISPGLAENEQFF
-,TRBV10-1,-,TRBJ1-4,TGCGCCAGCAGTGATTGGGAGACCATAACTAATGAAAAACTGTTTTTT,CASSDWETITNEKLFF
TRBD1,TRBV5-1,-,TRBJ1-2,TGCGCCAGCAGCACGGGACAGCATAACTATGGCTACACCTTC,CASSTGQHNYGYTF
-,TRBV7-9,-,TRBJ2-5,TGTGCCAGCAGCTTACAAGGCAGTGGGGCCCAAGAGACCCAGTACTTC,CASSLQGSGAQETQYF
TRBD1,TRBV15,-,TRBJ1-6,TGTGCCACCAGCCTGGACAGGGGGTCCTATAATTCACCCCTCCACTTT,CATSLDRGSYNSPLHF
-,TRBV29-1,-,TRBJ1-1,TGCAGCGCCGCACGACAGTCCATGAACACTGAAGCTTTCTTT,CSAARQSMNTEAFF
-,TRBV7-9,-,TRBJ2-1,TGTGCCAGCAGCGAGACGTCGACTACCCACAATGAGCAGTTCTTC,CASSETSTTHNEQFF
-,TRBV18,-,TRBJ1-6,TGTGCCAGCTCACCCGCGCAGGGGAATAATTCACCCCTCCACTTT,CASSPAQGNNSPLHF
TRBD1,TRBV30,-,TRBJ1-3,TGTGCCTGGAGTCCAGGGGGCGGAAACACCATATATTTT,CAWSPGGGNTIYF
TRBD1,TRBV18,-,TRBJ1-2,TGTGCCAGCTCACCAGGACAGGGCAGCGACTATGGCTACACCTTC,CASSPGQGSDYGYTF
TRBD2,TRBV30,-,TRBJ2-3,TGTGCCTGGAGTGTTCGCCGAAGTCGGACTAGCGGGGGGCCAGATACGCAGTATTTT,CAWSVRRSRTSGGPDTQYF
-,TRBV9,-,TRBJ2-1,TGTGCCAGCAGCCCCTATGGGAGCGGGCCAGGCGAGCAGTTCTTC,CASSPYGSGPGEQFF
-,TRBV3-1/TRBV3-2,once,TRBJ2-5,TGTGCCAGCAGCCACCGAGAGACCCAGTACTTC,CASSHRETQYF
-,TRBV4-2,-,TRBJ2-2,TGTGCCAGCAGCCCCCAACAAGTGAACACCGGGGAGCTGTTTTTT,CASSPQQVNTGELFF
-,TRBV6-6,few,TRBJ1-1,TGTGCCAGCAGTTACACAGGTCGGAACACTGAAGCTTTCTTT,CASSYTGRNTEAFF
-,TRBV5-1,-,TRBJ2-7,TGCGCCAGCAGTACAGGGTTTTCCTCTCGGGAGCAGTACTTC,CASSTGFSSREQYF
-,TRBV5-1,-,TRBJ1-6,TGCGCCAGCTACCCCGGCGGGGTAAACCTTTCACCCCTCCACTTT,CASYPGGVNLSPLHF
-,TRBV19,-,TRBJ2-7,TGTGCCAGTAGTCGGGGGGCGGGTGTCTACGAGCAGTACTTC,CASSRGAGVYEQYF
TRBD2,TRBV5-6,-,TRBJ2-3,TGTGCCAGCAGCTTGGCGGGGGGGGGCCGGGTCGGCACAGATACGCAGTATTTT,CASSLAGGGRVGTDTQYF
TRBD1,TRBV5-8,few,TRBJ2-7,TGTGCCAGCAGCTTGAGTGGGACAGGGGGCTCCTACGAGCAGTACTTC,CASSLSGTGGSYEQYF
-,TRBV7-2,-,TRBJ1-2,TGTGCCAGCAGCACCAGGGCGTTGAGCTATGGCTACACCTTC,CASSTRALSYGYTF
TRBD1,TRBV27,-,TRBJ1-6,TGTGCCAGCAGTCCCTGGGACAGGGTACGGAATTCACCCCTCCACTTT,CASSPWDRVRNSPLHF
TRBD2,TRBV24-1,many,TRBJ2-7,TGTGCCACCAGTGAACTACTAGCGGGGGGGCCCTACGAGCAGTACTTC,CATSELLAGGPYEQYF
-,TRBV6-2/TRBV6-3,-,TRBJ2-6,TGTGCCAGCAGCCCCCCCCGGGGCTCTGGGGCCAACGTCCTGACTTTC,CASSPPRGSGANVLTF
-,TRBV7-3,few,TRBJ2-3,TGTGCCAGCAGCACCAACCAGGGAGATACGCAGTATTTT,CASSTNQGDTQYF
-,TRBV27,once,TRBJ1-2,TGTGCCAGCAGTTTGTTTTACAGGGCCGGTGGCTACACCTTC,CASSLFYRAGGYTF
-,TRBV7-2,once,TRBJ2-5,TGTGCCAGCAGCTTAGCACAGCAAGAGACCCAGTACTTC,CASSLAQQETQYF
TRBD2,TRBV7-2,-,TRBJ2-3,TGTGCCAGCAGCGTCTCTAGCGGGGGGGGTACGCAGTATTTT,CASSVSSGGGTQYF
-,TRBV23-1,-,TRBJ1-5,TGCGCCAGCAGTCAGGAAGAAGGGGGCAATCAGCCCCAGCATTTT,CASSQEEGGNQPQHF
-,TRBV18,-,TRBJ1-6,TGTGCCAGCTCAACTAGCTCCTATAATTCACCCCTCCACTTT,CASSTSSYNSPLHF
TRBD2,TRBV9,once,TRBJ2-3,TGTGCCAGCAGCGTAGGGCTAGCGGGAGGAGGCACAGATACGCAGTATTTT,CASSVGLAGGGTDTQYF
TRBD1,TRBV7-3,-,TRBJ1-2,TGTGCCAGCAGCGACATGGGACAGGGCATCGGAGGCTACACCTTC,CASSDMGQGIGGYTF
TRBD2,TRBV9,-,TRBJ2-1,TGTGCCAGCAGCGTAGTGGCTAGCGGACTCTCCTACAATGAGCAGTTCTTC,CASSVVASGLSYNEQFF
-,TRBV6-2/TRBV6-3,-,TRBJ2-3,TGTGCCAGCAGTGATTTTGTTGGTGGCACAGGCAAGAGGGATACGCAGTATTTT,CASSDFVGGTGKRDTQYF
TRBD2,TRBV7-3,-,TRBJ2-5,TGTGCCAGCAGCTTAACGTCAACTGGCGGGAGGGCCCTACGGACCCAGTACTTC,CASSLTSTGGRALRTQYF
-,TRBV11-2,-,TRBJ1-1,TGTGCCAGCACCCTTAGACAGTCCAACCCGGCTTTCTTT,CASTLRQSNPAFF
TRBD1,TRBV3-1/TRBV3-2,-,TRBJ1-3,TGTGCCAGCCGTTCATTACCACAGGGGGGAAACACCATATATTTT,CASRSLPQGGNTIYF
-,TRBV30,-,TRBJ2-4,TGTGCCTGGAGTGTACGAGCGGCTCCTCAGGACATTCAGTACTTC,CAWSVRAAPQDIQYF
-,TRBV2,-,TRBJ2-1,TGTGCCAGCAGTGAACTAGCCGAGGAGCAGTTCTTC,CASSELAEEQFF
-,TRBV19,once,TRBJ1-3,TGTGCCAGTAGTATCCGGACAAAGGGCTCTGGAAACACCATATATTTT,CASSIRTKGSGNTIYF
TRBD2,TRBV3-1/TRBV3-2,-,TRBJ2-3,TGTGCCAGCAGCCAGCGACTAGCGGGGGGCCAGGGTACGCAGTATTTT,CASSQRLAGGQGTQYF
TRBD1,TRBV19,-,TRBJ1-2,TGTGCCAGTAGTATTAGTTACGGAACAGGGGGCTATGGCTACACCTTC,CASSISYGTGGYGYTF
-,TRBV19,few,TRBJ2-2,TGTGCCAGTAGTATAGACCCCATCGGGGAGCTGTTTTTT,CASSIDPIGELFF
TRBD2,TRBV5-4,-,TRBJ2-1,TGTGCCAGCAGCTCCGGGACTAGCGGGCGCGAGTCAATGAAGCAGTTCTTC,CASSSGTSGRESMKQFF
TRBD1,TRBV18,-,TRBJ1-2,TGTGCCAGCTCTTTGACAGGGGGCTATGGCTACACCTTC,CASSLTGGYGYTF